These 12 T cell receptor beta chains were sequenced from one sample in a study of blood T cell repertoires in COVID-19. The method was immunoSEQ multiplex PCR; TCRdb's version includes in-frame clones alone and lacks a portion of them. The profile shows about 70,000 clones, over 70% of them singletons. Material: peripheral blood. The receptors shown here come from a man aged 70 or older with acute or convalescent COVID-19.

This clone was detected ten times or more. The same CDR3 arises from other DNA sequences in this sample as well. The genes are TRBV27 and TRBJ1-1; D is uncertain. The CDR3 runs 13 residues. V gave up 2 bases and J gave up 4 bases, with 8 bases separating them. Germline loops: CDR1 MNHEY, CDR2 SMNVEV (reference sequence). CDR3 sequence: CASSLREGTEAFF. CDR3 nucleotides: TGTGCCAGCAGTTTAAGGGAGGGCACTGAAGCTTTCTTT.

The chain links TRBV19 to TRBJ2-4, with D tentatively TRBD2 (6 bases). Per germline, CDR1 LNHDA and CDR2 SQIVND (reference sequence). The V gene lost 2 bases and the J gene lost 7 bases, with 9 bases spanning the gap. CDR3 length: 13 amino acids. The CDR3 here is CASSIRTINIQYF. In DNA, the CDR3 is TGTGCCAGTAGTATACGGACTATCAACATTCAGTACTTC.

This chain joins TRBV9 and TRBJ1-1; TRBD1 is a possible D gene (5 bases). CDR3 size: 18 residues. V lost 2 bases, J lost 3 bases, and 23 bases lay in between. The V gene's germline CDR1 is SGDLS and CDR2 YYNGEE. The CDR3 DNA reads TGTGCCAGCAGCGTCTTGGTCAGTGCCCCCCTCAGGGACACTGAAGCTTTCTTT. It encodes CASSVLVSAPLRDTEAFF.

This chain joins TRBV7-3 and TRBJ1-2; D remains ambiguous. CDR3 length: 13 residues. Germline lookup yields CDR1 SGHTA and CDR2 FQGTGA. V was cut by 1 base and J by 3 bases, with 6 bases left in between. The CDR3 sequence: CASSLNQYYGYTF. Here the CDR3 DNA reads TGTGCCAGCAGCTTAAACCAGTACTATGGCTACACCTTC.

The sample holds a few counts of this clone. The CDR3 protein is CASSEPGTSGSYEQYF. DNA for the CDR3: TGCGCCAGCAGTGAGCCCGGGACTAGCGGGAGCTACGAGCAGTACTTC. This chain uses TRBV10-2 with TRBJ2-7, with 14 bases identical to TRBD2. Unmatched junction bases numbered 3, after V lost 2 bases and J lost 3 bases. The CDR3 length is 16 residues. Per the germline V gene, CDR1 is WSHSY and CDR2 is SAAADI.

A note on this clone: At one end the junction does not follow the germline gene, possibly because of a read error. V and J are TRBV6-5 and TRBJ2-1; a possible D gene is TRBD1 (6 bases). Germline CDR1 MNHEY, CDR2 SVGAGI. The CDR3 is 11 amino acids. The CDR3 spells CASRGDNGQFF. The CDR3 DNA follows: TGTGCCAGCAGGGGGGACAATGGGCAGTTCTTC.

V and J are TRBV24-1 and TRBJ1-5; the D is unclear. The ends were cut back, 4 bases at V and 1 base at J, with 13 bases in the middle. Germline V gives CDR1 KGHDR, CDR2 SFDVKD. The CDR3 sequence is 16 residues long. CDR3 bases: TGTGCCACCAGTGACCCTAGTGGGGAGAGCAATCAGCCCCAGCATTTT. Translated, it gives CATSDPSGESNQPQHF.

The V gene is TRBV2, the J gene TRBJ1-1, with a tentative D call TRBD1 (6 bases). With 4 bases removed from V and 3 bases from J, the gap between germline ends came to 12 bases. Per germline, CDR1 SNHLY and CDR2 FYNNEI. This CDR3 is built from 14 residues. As DNA, the CDR3 is TGTGCCAGCAGTGCCGGCAGGGGTTACACTGAAGCTTTCTTT. Its protein product is CASSAGRGYTEAFF. The whole variable domain, remainder taken from reference TRBV2 and TRBJ1-1, is EPEVTQTPSHQVTQMGQEVILRCVPISNHLYFYWYRQILGQKVEFLVSFYNNEISEKSEIFDDQFSVERPDGSNFTLKIRSTKLEDSAMYFCASSAGRGYTEAFFGQGTRLTVV.

This clone was seen just once. The chain employs TRBV11-2 and TRBJ2-3; TRBD2 matches at 8 bases. The CDR3 is 16 amino acids. Germline V gives CDR1 SGHAT, CDR2 FQNNGV. Trimming took 1 base from V and 0 from J; bases not matched to a gene: 3. CDR3 sequence (DNA): TGTGCCAGCAGCTTAGGGGCGGGAGGAAGCACAGATACGCAGTATTTT. Its translation: CASSLGAGGSTDTQYF.

This rearrangement joins TRBV2 to TRBJ2-7, with 10 bases that match TRBD2. With V trimmed by 3 bases and J by 6 bases, 11 bases remained unmatched. This CDR3 region has 16 residues. Germline-derived CDR1 and CDR2 are SNHLY and FYNNEI. CDR3 coding DNA: TGTGCCAGCAGTGAGAAGCGGGAGGGCGTCAGGGGCGAGCAGTACTTC. Amino acid sequence: CASSEKREGVRGEQYF.

The V call is TRBV7-8, the J call TRBJ2-3; TRBD1 might be the D (5 bases). V gave up 3 bases and J gave up 1 base, with 11 bases separating them. Germline CDR1 reads SGHVS; CDR2 reads FQNEAQ. There are 15 residues in the CDR3. The CDR3 spells CASSFNLGGTDTQYF. In DNA form, the CDR3 reads TGTGCCAGCAGCTTCAACCTAGGGGGCACAGATACGCAGTATTTT.

This clone was counted between two and nine times. The chain links TRBV5-6 to TRBJ1-1; no reliable D call. V dropped 0 bases and J dropped 0 bases, with 3 bases sitting between them. Germline V CDR1 and CDR2: SGHDT, YYEEEE. The CDR3 sequence is 13 residues long. The CDR3 sequence is CASSLDMNTEAFF. The CDR3 nucleotides are TGTGCCAGCAGCTTGGACATGAACACTGAAGCTTTCTTT.